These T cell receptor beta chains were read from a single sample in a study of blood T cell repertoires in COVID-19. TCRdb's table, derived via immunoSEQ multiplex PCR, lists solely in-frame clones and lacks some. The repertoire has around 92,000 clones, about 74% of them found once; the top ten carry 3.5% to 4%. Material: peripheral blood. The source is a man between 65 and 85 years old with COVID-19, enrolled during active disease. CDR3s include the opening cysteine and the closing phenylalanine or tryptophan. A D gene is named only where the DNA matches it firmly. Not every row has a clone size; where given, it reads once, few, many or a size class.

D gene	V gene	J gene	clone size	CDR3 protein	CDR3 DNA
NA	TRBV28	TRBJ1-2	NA	CASSAGIYGYTF	TGTGCCAGCAGTGCGGGAATTTATGGCTACACCTTC
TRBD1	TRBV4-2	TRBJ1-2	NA	CASSQDLRTGIHNYGYTF	TGTGCCAGCAGCCAAGATCTAAGGACAGGGATCCATAACTATGGCTACACCTTC
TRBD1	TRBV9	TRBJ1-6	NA	CASTKASRGGTVNSPLHF	TGTGCCAGCACCAAGGCATCCCGAGGGGGGACAGTTAATTCACCCCTCCACTTT
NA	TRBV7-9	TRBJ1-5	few	CASSSLGGSNQPQHF	TGTGCCAGCAGCTCCCTCGGGGGTAGCAATCAGCCCCAGCATTTT
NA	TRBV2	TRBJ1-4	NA	CASSEAGQSNEKLFF	TGTGCCAGCAGTGAAGCTGGACAGTCAAATGAAAAACTGTTTTTT
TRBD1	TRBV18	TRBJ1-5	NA	CASSPTGGNQPQHF	TGTGCCAGCTCACCAACAGGGGGCAATCAGCCCCAGCATTTT
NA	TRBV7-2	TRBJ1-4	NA	CASSLVSGATNEKLFF	TGTGCCAGCAGCTTAGTTTCTGGAGCAACTAATGAAAAACTGTTTTTT
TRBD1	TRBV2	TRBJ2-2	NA	CASSVGTGTGELFF	TGTGCCAGCAGTGTCGGGACAGGGACCGGGGAGCTGTTTTTT
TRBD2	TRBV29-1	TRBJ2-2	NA	CSVAPGLGTGELFF	TGCAGCGTAGCGCCCGGACTAGGCACCGGGGAGCTGTTTTTT
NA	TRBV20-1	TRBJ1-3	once	CSASSITGNTIYF	TGCAGTGCTAGTAGCATTACTGGAAACACCATATATTTT
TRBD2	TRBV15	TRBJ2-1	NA	CATSRDRLAGLNEQFF	TGTGCCACCAGCAGAGATCGACTAGCGGGACTCAATGAGCAGTTCTTC
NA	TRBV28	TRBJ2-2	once	CASRTKTNTGELFF	TGTGCCAGCAGGACAAAAACGAACACCGGGGAGCTGTTTTTT
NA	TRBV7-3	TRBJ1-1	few	CASSLTGNTEAFF	TGTGCCAGCAGCTTGACAGGCAACACTGAAGCTTTCTTT
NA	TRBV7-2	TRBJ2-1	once	CASSLGSYNEQFF	TGTGCCAGCAGCTTAGGGAGCTACAATGAGCAGTTCTTC
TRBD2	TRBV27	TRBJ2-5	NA	CASSLTRREGRETQYF	TGTGCCAGCAGTTTAACTCGGAGGGAGGGCCGGGAGACCCAGTACTTC
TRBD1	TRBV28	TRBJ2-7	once	CASSPFWGQASYEQYF	TGTGCCAGCAGTCCGTTTTGGGGACAGGCGTCCTACGAGCAGTACTTC
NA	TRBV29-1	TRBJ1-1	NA	CSVDWGGGNTEAFF	TGCAGCGTTGATTGGGGGGGCGGAAACACTGAAGCTTTCTTT
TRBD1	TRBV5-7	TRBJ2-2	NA	CASSPYRGHTGELFF	TGTGCCAGCAGCCCCTACAGGGGGCACACCGGGGAGCTGTTTTTT
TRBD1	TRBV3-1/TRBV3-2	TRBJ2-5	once	CASSPGTGQETQYF	TGTGCCAGCAGCCCAGGGACAGGACAAGAGACCCAGTACTTC
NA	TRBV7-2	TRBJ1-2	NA	CASSLGGVGGYTF	TGTGCCAGCAGCTTAGGGGGGGTAGGTGGCTACACCTTC